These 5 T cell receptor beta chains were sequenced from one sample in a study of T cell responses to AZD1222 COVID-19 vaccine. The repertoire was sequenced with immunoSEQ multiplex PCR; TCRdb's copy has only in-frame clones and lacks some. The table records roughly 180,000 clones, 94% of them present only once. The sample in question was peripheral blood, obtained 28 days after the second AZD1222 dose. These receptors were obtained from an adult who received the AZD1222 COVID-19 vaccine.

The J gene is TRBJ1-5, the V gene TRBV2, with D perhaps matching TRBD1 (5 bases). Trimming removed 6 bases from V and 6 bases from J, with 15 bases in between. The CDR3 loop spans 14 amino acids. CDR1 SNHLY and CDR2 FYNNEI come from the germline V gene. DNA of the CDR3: TGTGCCAGCAGCCGCGGACGGGGGTCTCAGCCCCAGCATTTT. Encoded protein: CASSRGRGSQPQHF.

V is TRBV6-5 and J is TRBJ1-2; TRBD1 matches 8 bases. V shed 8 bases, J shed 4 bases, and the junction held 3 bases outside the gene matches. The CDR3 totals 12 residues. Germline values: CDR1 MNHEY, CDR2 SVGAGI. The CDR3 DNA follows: TGTGCCAGCGTGGACAGGGCCTATGGCTACACCTTC. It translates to CASVDRAYGYTF.

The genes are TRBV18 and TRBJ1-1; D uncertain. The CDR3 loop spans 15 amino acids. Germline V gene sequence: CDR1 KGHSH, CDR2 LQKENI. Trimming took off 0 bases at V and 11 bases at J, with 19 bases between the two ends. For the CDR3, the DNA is TGTGCCAGCTCACCACCAGCCATTTTGAGCTTAGGGGCTTTCTTT. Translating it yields CASSPPAILSLGAFF.

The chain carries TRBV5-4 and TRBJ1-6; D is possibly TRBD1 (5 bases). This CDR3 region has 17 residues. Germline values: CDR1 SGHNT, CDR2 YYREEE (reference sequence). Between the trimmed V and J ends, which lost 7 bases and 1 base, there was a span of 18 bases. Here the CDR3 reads CASSNGDLGSYNSPLHF. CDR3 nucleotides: TGTGCCAGCTCCAATGGGGACTTGGGTTCCTATAATTCACCCCTCCACTTT.

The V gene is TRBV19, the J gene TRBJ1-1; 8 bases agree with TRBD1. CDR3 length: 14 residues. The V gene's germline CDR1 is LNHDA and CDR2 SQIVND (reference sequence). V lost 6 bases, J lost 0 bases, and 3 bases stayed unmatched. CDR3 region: CASRDRAMNTEAFF. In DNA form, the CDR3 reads TGTGCCAGTAGGGACAGGGCTATGAACACTGAAGCTTTCTTT.